This T cell receptor (beta chain) came from a study of PD-1 blockade in classical Hodgkin lymphoma. The J segment lost 0 bases and the V segment lost 5 bases, leaving 4 bases of the junction unmatched. The CDR3 has 15 residues. The germline V gene has CDR1 SGHNT and CDR2 YENEEA. General study results and limits: Researchers reported that CD4+ TCR diversity, though not CD8+, rose significantly by C4D1. The diversity seen at baseline in complete responders resembled that of newly diagnosed patients. Individuals who commenced nivolumab within less than 1 year of ASCT were excluded.

With regard to this clone: Its cognate antigen is unknown.

Some clones are missing from TCRdb's copy, which holds only in-frame ones; the method was immunoSEQ multiplex PCR. The data hold more than 90,000 clones, with roughly 76% observed a single time. With no exception, relapse followed autologous stem cell transplantation in all patients, and brentuximab vedotin exposure varied. This rearrangement joins TRBV11-3 to TRBJ2-1, with TRBD2 matching 7 bases. The input for sequencing was peripheral blood mononuclear cells (PBMCs), taken before the second cycle of nivolumab. The sequence was collected from a human donor with classical Hodgkin lymphoma. CDR3 in DNA: TGTGCCAGCAGCCGGGGCGGGGGCTCCTACAATGAGCAGTTCTTC. It translates to CASSRGGGSYNEQFF.